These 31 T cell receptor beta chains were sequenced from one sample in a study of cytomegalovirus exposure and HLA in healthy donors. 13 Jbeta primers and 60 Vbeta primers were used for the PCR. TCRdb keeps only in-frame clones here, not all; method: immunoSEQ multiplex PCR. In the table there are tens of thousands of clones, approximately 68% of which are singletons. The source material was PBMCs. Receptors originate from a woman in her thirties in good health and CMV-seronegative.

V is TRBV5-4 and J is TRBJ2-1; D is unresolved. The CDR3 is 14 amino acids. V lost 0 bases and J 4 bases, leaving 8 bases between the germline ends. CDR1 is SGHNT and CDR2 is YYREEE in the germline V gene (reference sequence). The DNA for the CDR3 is TGTGCCAGCAGCTTGGCCCCGGGTTACAATGAGCAGTTCTTC. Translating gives CASSLAPGYNEQFF.

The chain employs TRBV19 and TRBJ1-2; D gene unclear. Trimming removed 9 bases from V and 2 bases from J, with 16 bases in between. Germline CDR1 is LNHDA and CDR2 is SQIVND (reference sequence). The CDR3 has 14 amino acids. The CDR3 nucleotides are TGTGCCAGCCGACACTTGGGAGAGAACTATGGCTACACCTTC. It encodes CASRHLGENYGYTF.

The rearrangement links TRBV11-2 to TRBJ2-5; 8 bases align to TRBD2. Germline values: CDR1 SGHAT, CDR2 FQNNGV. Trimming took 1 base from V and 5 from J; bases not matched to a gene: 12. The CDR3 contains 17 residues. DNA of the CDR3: TGTGCCAGCAGCTTAGGGGAGCGGGGGACACCCTGGGAGACCCAGTACTTC. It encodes CASSLGERGTPWETQYF.

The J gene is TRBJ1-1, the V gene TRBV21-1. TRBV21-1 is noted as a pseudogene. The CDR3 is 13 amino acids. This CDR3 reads CASSSSGVGLAFF. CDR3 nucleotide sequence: TGTGCCAGCAGCTCGAGCGGGGTCGGATTGGCTTTCTTT.

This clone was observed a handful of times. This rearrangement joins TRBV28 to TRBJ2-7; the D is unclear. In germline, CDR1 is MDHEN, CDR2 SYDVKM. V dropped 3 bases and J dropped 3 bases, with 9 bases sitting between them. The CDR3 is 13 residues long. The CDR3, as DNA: TGTGCCAGCAGTTTTCCCCCGAGCTACGAGCAGTACTTC. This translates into CASSFPPSYEQYF.

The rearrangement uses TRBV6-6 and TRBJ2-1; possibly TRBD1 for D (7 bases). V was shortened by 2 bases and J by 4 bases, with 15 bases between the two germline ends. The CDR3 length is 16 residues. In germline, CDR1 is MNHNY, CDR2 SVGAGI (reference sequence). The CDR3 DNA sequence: TGTGCCAGCAGTTACCTCGCGCGGGACAGATACAATGAGCAGTTCTTC. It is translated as CASSYLARDRYNEQFF.

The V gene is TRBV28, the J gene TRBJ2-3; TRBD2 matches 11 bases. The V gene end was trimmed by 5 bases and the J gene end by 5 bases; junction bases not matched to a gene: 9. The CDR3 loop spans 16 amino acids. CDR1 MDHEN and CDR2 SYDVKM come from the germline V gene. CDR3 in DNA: TGTGCCAGCAGTACCAATAGCGGGGGGGCTATAGATACGCAGTATTTT. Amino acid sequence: CASSTNSGGAIDTQYF.

The CDR3 protein is CASSSGVDGYTF. The CDR3 DNA reads as TGTGCCAGCAGCTCAGGGGTTGATGGCTACACCTTC. This chain joins TRBV11-2 and TRBJ1-2; D may be TRBD1 (6 bases). The germline CDR1 and CDR2 sequences are SGHAT and FQNNGV. The CDR3 is made up of 12 amino acids. V was trimmed by 4 bases and J by 6 bases, leaving 9 bases between them.

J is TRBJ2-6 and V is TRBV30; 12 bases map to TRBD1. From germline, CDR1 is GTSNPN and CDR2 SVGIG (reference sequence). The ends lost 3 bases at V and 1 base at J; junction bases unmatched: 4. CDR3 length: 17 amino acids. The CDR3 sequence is CAWRGGQGASGANVLTF. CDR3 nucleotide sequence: TGTGCCTGGAGGGGGGGACAGGGGGCTTCTGGGGCCAACGTCCTGACTTTC.

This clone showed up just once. The DNA of the CDR3 is TGTGCCAGCAGCGCTAATTCGAACACAGATACGCAGTATTTT. Encoded protein: CASSANSNTDTQYF. The chain links TRBV9 to TRBJ2-3; D call uncertain. CDR3 length: 14 residues. The ends were cut back, 3 bases at V and 2 bases at J, with 10 bases in the middle. Germline CDR1 SGDLS, CDR2 YYNGEE.

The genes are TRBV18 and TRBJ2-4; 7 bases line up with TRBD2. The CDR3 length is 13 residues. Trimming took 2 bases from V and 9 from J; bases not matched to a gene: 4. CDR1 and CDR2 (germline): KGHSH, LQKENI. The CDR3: CASSPVPGGIQYF. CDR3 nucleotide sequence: TGTGCCAGCTCACCAGTACCGGGGGGCATTCAGTACTTC.

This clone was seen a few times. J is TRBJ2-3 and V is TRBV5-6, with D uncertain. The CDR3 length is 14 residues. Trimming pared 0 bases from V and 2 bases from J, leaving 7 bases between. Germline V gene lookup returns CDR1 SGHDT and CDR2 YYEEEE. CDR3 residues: CASSLAVITDTQYF. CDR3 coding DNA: TGTGCCAGCAGCTTGGCGGTAATCACAGATACGCAGTATTTT. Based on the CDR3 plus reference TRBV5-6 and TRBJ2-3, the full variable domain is DAGVTQSPTHLIKTRGQQVTLRCSPKSGHDTVSWYQQALGQGPQFIFQYYEEEERQRGNFPDRFSGHQFPNYSSELNVNALLLGDSALYLCASSLAVITDTQYFGPGTRLTVL.

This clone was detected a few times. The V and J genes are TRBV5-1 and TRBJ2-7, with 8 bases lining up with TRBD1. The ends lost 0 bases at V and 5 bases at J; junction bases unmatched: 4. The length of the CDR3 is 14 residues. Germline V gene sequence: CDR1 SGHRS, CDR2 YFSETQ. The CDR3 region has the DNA TGCGCCAGCAGCTTGGACGGACAGGGTAACGAGCAGTACTTC. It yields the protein CASSLDGQGNEQYF.

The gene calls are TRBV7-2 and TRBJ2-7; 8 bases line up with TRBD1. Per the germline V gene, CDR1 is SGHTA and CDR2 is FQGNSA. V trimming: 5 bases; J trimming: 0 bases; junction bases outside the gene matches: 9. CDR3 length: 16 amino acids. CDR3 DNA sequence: TGTGCCAGCAGCGACCGGGACAGGCCCCTCTCCTACGAGCAGTACTTC. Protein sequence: CASSDRDRPLSYEQYF.

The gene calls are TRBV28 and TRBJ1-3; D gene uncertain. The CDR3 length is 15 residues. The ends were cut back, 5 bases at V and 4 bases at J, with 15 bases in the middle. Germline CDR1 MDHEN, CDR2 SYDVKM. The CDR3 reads CASSPYGNLGNTIYF. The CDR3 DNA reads TGTGCCAGCAGTCCCTACGGGAATCTGGGAAACACCATATATTTT.

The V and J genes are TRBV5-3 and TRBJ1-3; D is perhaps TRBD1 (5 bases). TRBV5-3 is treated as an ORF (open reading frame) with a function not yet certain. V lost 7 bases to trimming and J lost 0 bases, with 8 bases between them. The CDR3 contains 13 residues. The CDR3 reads CARSGYSGNTIYF. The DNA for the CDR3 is TGTGCCAGATCAGGGTACTCTGGAAACACCATATATTTT.

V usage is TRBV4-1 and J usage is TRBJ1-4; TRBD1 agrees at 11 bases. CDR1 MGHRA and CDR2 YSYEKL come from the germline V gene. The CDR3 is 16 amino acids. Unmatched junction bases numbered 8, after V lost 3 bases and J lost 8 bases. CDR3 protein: CASSHIGTGGDEKLFF. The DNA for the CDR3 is TGCGCCAGCAGCCACATCGGGACAGGGGGTGACGAAAAACTGTTTTTT.

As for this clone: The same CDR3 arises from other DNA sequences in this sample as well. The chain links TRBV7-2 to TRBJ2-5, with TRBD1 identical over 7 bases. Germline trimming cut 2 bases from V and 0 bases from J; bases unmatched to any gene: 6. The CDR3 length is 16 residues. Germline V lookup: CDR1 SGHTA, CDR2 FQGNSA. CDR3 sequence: CASSLTEGAYQETQYF. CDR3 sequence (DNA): TGTGCCAGCAGCTTAACAGAGGGGGCTTACCAAGAGACCCAGTACTTC.

This CDR3 is CASRFEQGNTEAFF. DNA of the CDR3: TGTGCCAGCAGATTTGAACAGGGGAACACTGAAGCTTTCTTT. The chain carries TRBV6-5 and TRBJ1-1, with D perhaps TRBD1 (6 bases). Germline-derived CDR1 and CDR2 are MNHEY and SVGAGI. The CDR3 spans 14 residues. V lost 6 bases, J lost 1 base, and 12 bases lay in between.

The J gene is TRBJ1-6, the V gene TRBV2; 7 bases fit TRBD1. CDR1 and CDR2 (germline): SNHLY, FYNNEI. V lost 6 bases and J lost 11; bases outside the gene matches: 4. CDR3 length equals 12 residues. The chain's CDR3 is CASRQGTPPLHF. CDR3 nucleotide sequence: TGTGCCAGCAGACAGGGGACCCCACCCCTCCACTTT.

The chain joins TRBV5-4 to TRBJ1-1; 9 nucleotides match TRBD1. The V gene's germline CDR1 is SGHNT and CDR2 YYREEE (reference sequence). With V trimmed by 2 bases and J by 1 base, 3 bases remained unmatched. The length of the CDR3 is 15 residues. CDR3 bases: TGTGCCAGCAGCTTTCCGGGACAGGGGAACACTGAAGCTTTCTTT. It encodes CASSFPGQGNTEAFF. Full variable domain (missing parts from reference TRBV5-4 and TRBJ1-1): ETGVTQSPTHLIKTRGQQVTLRCSSQSGHNTVSWYQQALGQGPQFIFQYYREEENGRGNFPPRFSGLQFPNYSSELNVNALELDDSALYLCASSFPGQGNTEAFFGQGTRLTVV.

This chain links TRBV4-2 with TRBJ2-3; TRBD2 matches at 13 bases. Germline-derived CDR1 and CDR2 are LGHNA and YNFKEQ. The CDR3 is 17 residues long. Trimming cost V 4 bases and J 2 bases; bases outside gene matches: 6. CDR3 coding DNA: TGTGCCAGCAGCCGATTTACTAGCGGGGGGGCCACAGATACGCAGTATTTT. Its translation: CASSRFTSGGATDTQYF.

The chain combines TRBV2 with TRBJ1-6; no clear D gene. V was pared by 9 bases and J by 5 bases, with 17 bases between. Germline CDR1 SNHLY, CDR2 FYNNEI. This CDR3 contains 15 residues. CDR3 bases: TGTGCCAGTGGAGGTGAGGCCGCAAATAATTCACCCCTCCACTTT. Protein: CASGGEAANNSPLHF.

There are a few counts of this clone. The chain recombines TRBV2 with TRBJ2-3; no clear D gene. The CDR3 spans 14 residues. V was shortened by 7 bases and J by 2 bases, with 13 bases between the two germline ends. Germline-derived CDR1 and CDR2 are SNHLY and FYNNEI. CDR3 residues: CASIVRVTTDTQYF. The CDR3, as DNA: TGTGCCAGCATCGTACGGGTAACCACAGATACGCAGTATTTT.

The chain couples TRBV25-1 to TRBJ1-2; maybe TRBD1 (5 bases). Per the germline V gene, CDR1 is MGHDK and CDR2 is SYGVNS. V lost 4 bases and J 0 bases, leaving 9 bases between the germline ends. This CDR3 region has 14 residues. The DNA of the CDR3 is TGTGCCAGCAGTGTCGGGGGTACTAACTATGGCTACACCTTC. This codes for CASSVGGTNYGYTF.

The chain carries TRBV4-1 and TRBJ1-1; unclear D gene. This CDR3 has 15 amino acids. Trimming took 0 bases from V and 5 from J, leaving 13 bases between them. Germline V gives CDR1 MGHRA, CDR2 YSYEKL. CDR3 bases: TGCGCCAGCAGCCAAGATCCGGGGTGGTCGACTGAAGCTTTCTTT. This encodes CASSQDPGWSTEAFF.

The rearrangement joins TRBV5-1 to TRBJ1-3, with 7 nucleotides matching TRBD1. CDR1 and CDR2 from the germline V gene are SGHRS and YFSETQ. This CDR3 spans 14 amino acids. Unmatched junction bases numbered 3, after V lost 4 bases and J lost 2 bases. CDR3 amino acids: CASSQQGPGNTIYF. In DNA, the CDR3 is TGCGCCAGCAGCCAACAGGGGCCTGGAAACACCATATATTTT.

In DNA form, the CDR3 reads TGCAGCGTTCTGCCGGGACAGGGGACCGAGCAGTACTTC. Protein sequence: CSVLPGQGTEQYF. The chain has TRBV29-1 and TRBJ2-7; 10 bases are shared with TRBD1. The junction had 7 bases not matched to a gene; V was cut back by 5 bases and J by 6 bases. CDR1 SQVTM and CDR2 ANQGSEA come from the germline V gene. This CDR3 region has 13 residues.

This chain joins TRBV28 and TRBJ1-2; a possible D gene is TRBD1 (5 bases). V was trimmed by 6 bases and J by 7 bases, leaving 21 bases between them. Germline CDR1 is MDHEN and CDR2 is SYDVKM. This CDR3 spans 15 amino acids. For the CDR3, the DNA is TGTGCCAGCAGCGTGATACAGGTTCGCAGAGGTGGCTACACCTTC. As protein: CASSVIQVRRGGYTF.

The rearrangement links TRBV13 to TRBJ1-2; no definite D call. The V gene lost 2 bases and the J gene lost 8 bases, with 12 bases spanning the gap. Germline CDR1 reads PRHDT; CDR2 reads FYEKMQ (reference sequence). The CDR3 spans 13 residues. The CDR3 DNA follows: TGTGCCAGCAGCTTACAGGCATTTATCGGCTACACCTTC. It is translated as CASSLQAFIGYTF.

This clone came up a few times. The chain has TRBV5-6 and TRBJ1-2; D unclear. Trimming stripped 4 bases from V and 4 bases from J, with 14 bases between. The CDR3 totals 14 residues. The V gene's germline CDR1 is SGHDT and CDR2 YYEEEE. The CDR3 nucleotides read TGTGCCAGCAGCCCGGCTGAGGGCTTCTATGGCTACACCTTC. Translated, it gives CASSPAEGFYGYTF.